This T cell receptor beta chain was captured by sequencing in a study of T cells in Graves' hyperthyroidism and ophthalmopathy. This clonotype was found many times. Its antigen remains unidentified. The study, taken as a whole, reports: Separating ophthalmopathy from stable hyperthyroidism was achieved by a 13 V-J model. Peripheral blood also featured most of the thyroid clonotypes expanded above 0.001.

Amplified TCR beta CDR3 regions came from RNA transcripts. The HTBI primer set drove a first-round RT-PCR of the TCR CDR3. TCRdb fed the multiplex PCR reads into MiXCR, producing one record per CDR3 protein. The data contain about 320,000 distinct CDR3 sequences, 16% of them singletons. The CDR3 runs to 14 residues. Losses at the gene ends were 5 bases for V and 6 bases for J; bases not matched to a gene: 3. PBMCs were derived from 10 ml fresh peripheral blood. The TCR originated in a man aged 25 to 40 with Graves' hyperthyroidism. The specimen sequenced was blood. The chain uses TRBV12-3 or TRBV12-4 and TRBJ2-2; TRBD2 matches 10 bases. The CDR3 loop is CASSKREGPGELFF. Here the CDR3 DNA reads TGTGCCAGCAGTAAGCGGGAGGGGCCCGGGGAGCTGTTTTTT.